This TCR beta chain emerged from a study of shared clonotypes between healthy human individuals. Study observations and caveats: The naive CD4 repertoires of a few donors were compared, and approximately 5.3% of clonotypes were shared.

This clone was observed a single time. Its cognate antigen is unknown. TCRdb keeps only in-frame clones here, not all; method: immunoSEQ multiplex PCR. Of some 2.1 million clones listed, about 95% were seen once; the top ten hold around 1.1%. Selected positively for CCR7 and CD45RO-negative, naive CD8 cells excluded terminally differentiated effector memory CD45RA+ cells. Specimen: naive CD8+ T cells sorted from blood. The source is a young man in good health.

CDR3: CASSQPFGNIQYF. Here the CDR3 DNA reads TGTGCCAGCAGCCAACCTTTTGGAAACATTCAGTACTTC. This chain joins TRBV9 and TRBJ2-4; D is undetermined. Germline assignment: CDR1 SGDLS and CDR2 YYNGEE. This CDR3 region has 13 residues. V was pared by 4 bases and J by 6 bases, with 11 bases between.